These 2 T cell receptor beta chains were sequenced from one sample in a study of cytomegalovirus exposure and HLA in healthy donors. PCR involved 60 Vbeta and 13 Jbeta primers. Clones were read by immunoSEQ multiplex PCR, and TCRdb kept only the in-frame ones, dropping some. Here the sample spans about 85,000 clones, over 70% being singletons. The sequenced sample consisted of PBMCs. The receptors were gathered from a man over 45 in good health and CMV-seropositive.

Points on this clone: At one boundary the junction diverges from the germline segment, which might be a read error. The V gene is TRBV7-9, the J gene TRBJ1-5; maybe TRBD1 (5 bases). CDR1 and CDR2 from the germline V gene are SEHNR and FQNEAQ (reference sequence). The CDR3 extends over 12 amino acids. CDR3 amino acids: CSSSSDSPKQHF. The CDR3, as DNA: TGTTCCAGCAGCTCCGACAGTCCAAAGCAGCATTTT.

The V gene is TRBV2, the J gene TRBJ2-1, with 7 bases matching TRBD2. The germline CDR1 and CDR2 sequences are SNHLY and FYNNEI. V lost 8 bases to trimming and J lost 9 bases; unmatched junction nucleotides: 13. This CDR3 has 14 amino acids. The CDR3 here is CASAGVPVRGEQFF. CDR3 DNA sequence: TGTGCCAGCGCGGGGGTCCCGGTTAGAGGTGAGCAGTTCTTC.